The 18 T cell receptor beta chains presented below share a single source sample, sequenced in a study of prognosis after radiotherapy for stage I lung cancer. Genomic DNA yielded TCR beta CDR3, amplified by two-round multiplex PCR. First-round PCR used primers specific to each TRBV and TRBJ gene. TCRdb processed the multiplex PCR reads anew with MiXCR; each CDR3 protein has one entry. This sample has under 20,000 distinct CDR3 sequences, with around 55% found just once. The sample consisted of PBMCs, taken before or after stereotactic body radiation therapy (not recorded which). The source is a donor at least 50 years old with non-small cell lung cancer.

The rearrangement uses TRBV27 and TRBJ2-7; 7 nucleotides match TRBD2. CDR1 and CDR2 (germline): MNHEY, SMNVEV (reference sequence). Trimming removed 6 bases from V and 1 base from J; junction bases left unmatched: 9. The length of the CDR3 is 15 residues. CDR3 DNA: TGTGCCAGCAGCCCCCTAGCGGAGCCGTCCTACGAGCAGTACTTC. This translates into CASSPLAEPSYEQYF.

In its sample, this clonotype was seen many times. J is TRBJ2-7 and V is TRBV28, with D maybe TRBD1 (5 bases). The ends were cut back, 6 bases at V and 1 base at J, with 13 bases in the middle. The CDR3 length is 14 residues. The germline gives CDR1 MDHEN, CDR2 SYDVKM. CDR3 DNA: TGTGCCAGCAGCGTCGCTACAGGTTCCTACGAGCAGTACTTC. Encoded protein: CASSVATGSYEQYF.

The sample holds many counts of this clonotype. V usage is TRBV3-1 and J usage is TRBJ2-5, with TRBD2 as a possible D gene (6 bases). Deletions cut 2 bases from V and 1 base from J, with 23 bases between. Germline loops: CDR1 LGHDT, CDR2 YNNKEL (reference sequence). CDR3 length: 19 residues. The DNA of the CDR3 is TGTGCCAGCAGCCAAATCGGGACGGGGGTATATACCCGCCAAGAGACCCAGTACTTC. Encoded protein: CASSQIGTGVYTRQETQYF.

Sample share makes this clonotype medium-sized. This chain connects TRBV28 to TRBJ1-6; possibly TRBD1 for D (5 bases). V lost 5 bases to trimming and J lost 9 bases, with 17 bases between them. This CDR3 is 15 amino acids long. Looked up from germline, CDR1 is MDHEN and CDR2 is SYDVKM. The CDR3 DNA is TGTGCCAGCAGTCCCCCGAAGGGGAGGCCTTCACCCCTCCACTTT. Amino acid sequence: CASSPPKGRPSPLHF.

The chain combines TRBV12-3 or TRBV12-4 with TRBJ1-6; a weak D match, TRBD1 (5 bases). The CDR3 has 13 amino acids. V dropped 5 bases and J dropped 8 bases, with 10 bases sitting between them. CDR3 DNA: TGTGCCAGCAGTCGGACGGGGGATTCACCCCTCCACTTT. It codes for CASSRTGDSPLHF.

This clonotype was seen ten or more times. The chain has TRBV15 and TRBJ2-5; 7 nucleotides line up with TRBD1. The ends lost 1 base at V and 5 bases at J; junction bases unmatched: 7. The CDR3 runs to 15 residues. Germline CDR1 LNHNV, CDR2 YYDKDF (reference sequence). In nucleotides, the CDR3 is TGTGCCACCAGCAGAGGACAGGGTTCGGTGGAGACCCAGTACTTC. This codes for CATSRGQGSVETQYF.

The CDR3 nucleotides read TGTGCCAGCATGCGGACTCCATCGACGGAGCTGTTTTTT. Translation gives CASMRTPSTELFF. The chain combines TRBV12-3 or TRBV12-4 with TRBJ2-2; D might be TRBD2 (5 bases). Trimming removed 7 bases at V and 10 bases at J, with 16 bases between. The length of the CDR3 is 13 residues.

CDR3 residues: CASSELPGSNEQYF. The CDR3 nucleotides are TGTGCCAGCAGTGAACTCCCAGGGAGTAACGAGCAGTACTTC. This chain uses TRBV2 with TRBJ2-7; D is tentatively TRBD1 or TRBD2 (5 bases each). The CDR3 is 14 residues long. Germline CDR1 is SNHLY and CDR2 is FYNNEI. Trimming pared 2 bases from V and 5 bases from J, leaving 13 bases between.

There are a few counts of this clonotype. This probably arose from a read error, given a far larger clone one base away. The DNA is omitted, as the CDR3 cannot be located on it reliably, and the CDR3 follows TCRdb's listing. This sequence joins TRBV6-1 and TRBJ2-1. Termini included, the CDR3 measures 12 amino acids. Germline loops: CDR1 MNHNS, CDR2 SASEGT. The CDR3: CASILGYNEQFF.

In this sample, this clonotype turned up many times. This chain uses TRBV2 with TRBJ1-4; 8 bases fit TRBD1. V shed 11 bases and J 5 bases; nucleotides not matched to a gene: 19. This CDR3 region has 17 residues. Germline loops: CDR1 SNHLY, CDR2 FYNNEI. The CDR3 DNA reads TGTGCCCAATTAACAGGACAGGGTTTATTCATGAATGAAAAACTGTTTTTT. Encoded protein: CAQLTGQGLFMNEKLFF.

This clonotype occurred many times. This chain links TRBV10-3 with TRBJ2-5; D possibly uses TRBD1 or TRBD2 (5 bases each). V was pared by 2 bases and J by 3 bases, with 10 bases between. The CDR3 totals 14 residues. CDR1 is ENHRY and CDR2 is SYGVKD in the germline V gene. The CDR3 DNA reads as TGTGCCATCAGTGAGACCGGGACGGAAGAGACCCAGTACTTC. The encoded protein is CAISETGTEETQYF.

In its sample, this clonotype ranks as medium-sized. The V call is TRBV24-1, the J call TRBJ2-7; D is ambiguous. The germline V gene has CDR1 KGHDR and CDR2 SFDVKD. V lost 9 bases and J 3 bases, leaving 11 bases between the germline ends. This CDR3 region has 12 residues. CDR3 nucleotide sequence: TGTGCCACCGAGGACGGCCTCTACGAGCAGTACTTC. Translated, it gives CATEDGLYEQYF.

V and J are TRBV5-1 and TRBJ2-7; 12 bases are shared with TRBD2. V shed 4 bases and J 4 bases; nucleotides not matched to a gene: 9. This CDR3 is 16 amino acids long. Germline V gene sequence: CDR1 SGHRS, CDR2 YFSETQ. CDR3 in DNA: TGCGCCAGCAGCGTGAATGGACTAGCGGGGACATACGAGCAGTACTTC. This sequence encodes CASSVNGLAGTYEQYF.

Turning to this clonotype: Germline is not matched at one junction end, which may reflect a read error. The chain uses TRBV6-2 or TRBV6-3 and TRBJ1-5; D possibly corresponds to TRBD1 (6 bases). The CDR3 contains 14 residues. CDR1 and CDR2 from the germline V gene are MNHEY and SVGEGT. CDR3 in DNA: TGTGCCAGAAGTGATGACCCAGGGGATCAGCACCAGCATTTT. Protein: CARSDDPGDQHQHF.

The V call is TRBV19, the J call TRBJ2-5; a possible D gene is TRBD2 (5 bases). V was shortened by 8 bases and J by 2 bases, with 9 bases between the two germline ends. The CDR3 consists of 12 residues. Germline assignment: CDR1 LNHDA and CDR2 SQIVND (reference sequence). CDR3 loop: CASGGVQETQYF. The CDR3, as DNA: TGTGCCAGTGGAGGCGTACAAGAGACCCAGTACTTC.

The chain combines TRBV12-3 or TRBV12-4 with TRBJ1-2; maybe TRBD1 (5 bases). The CDR3 is 14 amino acids. V was clipped by 5 bases and J by 8 bases, with 18 bases between them. The CDR3 DNA reads as TGTGCCAGCAGTCGGGACCGAGGGGTCGGAGGCTACACCTTC. Its translation is CASSRDRGVGGYTF.

V is TRBV7-2 and J is TRBJ2-7, with D tentatively TRBD1 or TRBD2 (5 bases each). The length of the CDR3 is 14 residues. Per germline, CDR1 SGHTA and CDR2 FQGNSA. V shed 5 bases and J shed 0 bases, with 11 bases lying between them. CDR3 sequence (DNA): TGTGCCAGCAGCCGGGACGGTATCTCCTACGAGCAGTACTTC. Translation gives CASSRDGISYEQYF.

Note on this clonotype: Possible read error: a much larger clone is one base away. V is TRBV6-2 or TRBV6-3 and J is TRBJ2-5, with 7 bases identical to TRBD2. The germline V gene has CDR1 MNHEY and CDR2 SVGEGT. J lost 0 bases, V lost 8 bases, and 9 bases had no gene match. The length of the CDR3 is 15 residues. The CDR3 loop is CASLPSGAYQETQYF. Here the CDR3 DNA reads TGTGCCAGCCTCCCGAGCGGGGCGTACCAAGAGACCCAGTACTTC.